Each of the 27 T cell receptor beta chains below was sequenced from the same sample in a study of Graves' ophthalmopathy and Graves' hyperthyroidism. TCR beta CDR3 regions were amplified from RNA transcripts. Investigators did first-round RT-PCR with HTBI primers, then second-round multiplex PCR. Each CDR3 protein is one row after TCRdb ran MiXCR on the multiplex PCR reads. The top ten clones hold 11% of a sample with 1 million to 1.3 million distinct CDR3 sequences, less than 45% of them seen once. The source material was peripheral blood or thyroid tissue (not recorded which). These receptors all come from an adult man with Graves' hyperthyroidism.

This clonotype was observed at least ten times. The J gene is TRBJ2-7, the V gene TRBV15; D tentatively fits TRBD1 or TRBD2 (5 bases each). Germline V gene sequence: CDR1 LNHNV, CDR2 YYDKDF (reference sequence). V lost 3 bases and J 3 bases, leaving 12 bases between the germline ends. This CDR3 is 14 amino acids long. CDR3 amino acids: CATSSWGSYYEQYF. CDR3 sequence (DNA): TGTGCCACCAGCAGCTGGGGGAGTTACTACGAGCAGTACTTC.

This clonotype was detected many times. The rearrangement links TRBV20-1 to TRBJ1-1; D remains ambiguous. Trimming removed 6 bases at V and 0 bases at J, with 11 bases between. The V gene's germline CDR1 is DFQATT and CDR2 SNEGSKA (reference sequence). This CDR3 has 13 residues. The DNA of the CDR3 is TGCAGTGCAACGAAGGTCATGAACACTGAAGCTTTCTTT. Translated, it gives CSATKVMNTEAFF.

This clonotype was detected ten times or more. The chain carries TRBV29-1 and TRBJ2-7; D remains unclear. CDR1 is SQVTM, CDR2 ANQGSEA, per germline. The V end lost 3 bases, the J end lost 3 bases, and 6 bases lay between the germline ends. The CDR3 consists of 11 residues. CDR3 bases: TGCAGCGTTGACCTGAACTACGAGCAGTACTTC. Translation gives CSVDLNYEQYF.

For this clonotype: A clone one base away is much larger, so this may be a read error. This CDR3 is missing its conserved last phenylalanine or tryptophan, likely due to a read error. The rearrangement links TRBV13 to TRBJ1-2; D gene uncertain. CDR3 length: 12 amino acids. Trimming stripped 5 bases from V and 4 bases from J, with 8 bases between. The V gene's germline CDR1 is PRHDT and CDR2 FYEKMQ (reference sequence). CDR3 DNA: TGTGCCAGCAGCCGGGGAAGCTATGGCTACACCTAC. Its translation: CASSRGSYGYTY.

This clonotype was detected only a few times. The chain is built from TRBV5-6 and TRBJ2-5; D uncertain. The CDR3 totals 12 residues. Germline V CDR1 and CDR2: SGHDT, YYEEEE. The V and J ends lost 4 bases and 5 bases respectively, with 9 bases between them. The CDR3 DNA sequence: TGTGCCAGCAGCGAGGATTGGGAGACCCAGTACTTC. Protein sequence: CASSEDWETQYF.

This clonotype has just a few counts. The chain carries TRBV20-1 and TRBJ1-6, with TRBD1 as a possible D gene (5 bases). Germline V gene sequence: CDR1 DFQATT, CDR2 SNEGSKA (reference sequence). Trimming removed 7 bases at V and 4 bases at J, with 11 bases between. The CDR3 has 13 residues. The CDR3 reads CSGGSGYNSPLHF. The CDR3 nucleotides are TGCAGTGGGGGGTCCGGGTATAATTCACCCCTCCACTTT.

J is TRBJ2-5 and V is TRBV11-2; 8 bases match TRBD2. The V gene end was trimmed by 2 bases and the J gene end by 7 bases; junction bases not matched to a gene: 6. The CDR3 is made up of 14 amino acids. CDR1 and CDR2 (germline): SGHAT, FQNNGV. This CDR3 reads CASSLSQAGGTQYF. CDR3 bases: TGTGCCAGCAGCTTATCACAGGCGGGGGGGACCCAGTACTTC. Full variable domain (remainder filled in from reference TRBV11-2 and TRBJ2-5): EAGVAQSPRYKIIEKRQSVAFWCNPISGHATLYWYQQILGQGPKLLIQFQNNGVVDDSQLPKDRFSAERLKGVDSTLKIQPAKLEDSAVYLCASSLSQAGGTQYFGPGTRLLVL.

Concerning this clonotype: This is likely a read error, given that the CDR3 carries no conserved phenylalanine or tryptophan at its end. The limits of the CDR3 on the DNA are not certain, so only TCRdb's listed CDR3 is given. The J gene is TRBJ1-4, the V gene TRBV15. Counting both end residues, the CDR3 totals 8 amino acids. CDR1 and CDR2 from the germline V gene are LNHNV and YYDKDF (reference sequence). The CDR3 sequence: CATSRDEV.

V gene TRBV10-3 combines with J gene TRBJ2-5; 12 positions agree with TRBD2. J lost 5 bases, V lost 6 bases, and 7 bases had no gene match. The CDR3 extends over 15 amino acids. Germline V gene lookup returns CDR1 ENHRY and CDR2 SYGVKD. CDR3 in DNA: TGTGCCATCAGAGACACTAGCGGGGGGTTCGAGACCCAGTACTTC. Its protein product is CAIRDTSGGFETQYF.

This clonotype was observed a few times. A read error may account for a junction end that differs from germline. The chain links TRBV10-3 to TRBJ2-5; 7 positions agree with TRBD1. The CDR3 is made up of 15 amino acids. The germline V gene has CDR1 ENHRY and CDR2 SYGVKD. The CDR3: CASSGQVRDQETQYF. The CDR3 nucleotides read TGTGCCAGCAGTGGACAGGTGAGGGACCAAGAGACCCAGTACTTC.

This clonotype has only one observation. A much larger clone is a single base away; this may be a read error. The chain combines TRBV5-1 with TRBJ1-2; D unresolved. Looked up from germline, CDR1 is SGHRS and CDR2 is YFSETQ. The CDR3 sequence is 13 residues long. With 2 bases removed from V and 7 bases from J, the gap between germline ends came to 12 bases. The CDR3 reads CASSLGRWCGYTF. The CDR3 bases are TGCGCCAGCAGCTTAGGTCGGTGGTGTGGCTACACCTTC.

Note on this clonotype: A read error may explain this, as a much larger clone is one base away. This chain joins TRBV10-3 and TRBJ2-7; unclear D gene. Germline CDR1 and CDR2: ENHRY and SYGVKD. There are 15 residues in the CDR3. With 5 bases removed from V and 1 base from J, the gap between germline ends came to 15 bases. CDR3 nucleotide sequence: TGTGCCATCAGTCCCACCGGTGGAAGGTCCTACGAGCAGTACTTC. As protein: CAISPTGGRSYEQYF.

The table lists this clonotype with a few counts. This chain links TRBV2 with TRBJ2-2; 10 bases line up with TRBD2. V trimming: 6 bases; J trimming: 5 bases; junction bases outside the gene matches: 3. The CDR3 is made up of 14 amino acids. Germline V lookup: CDR1 SNHLY, CDR2 FYNNEI. The CDR3 sequence: CASRLAGVTGELFF. In DNA, the CDR3 is TGTGCCAGCAGGCTAGCGGGGGTGACCGGGGAGCTGTTTTTT.

V gene TRBV4-3 combines with J gene TRBJ1-3; the D is unclear. The CDR3 has 15 residues. V was clipped by 5 bases and J by 0 bases, with 11 bases between them. From germline, CDR1 is LGHNA and CDR2 YSLEER. The CDR3 DNA is TGCGCCAGCAGCTCAGGACTGAACTCTGGAAACACCATATATTTT. It codes for CASSSGLNSGNTIYF.

This clonotype was picked up many times. This chain uses TRBV12-3 or TRBV12-4 with TRBJ2-7; D is uncertain. Trimming removed 3 bases at V and 2 bases at J, with 11 bases between. The length of the CDR3 is 14 residues. The CDR3 spells CASSFSGSTYEQYF. DNA of the CDR3: TGTGCCAGCAGTTTTTCCGGGTCCACCTACGAGCAGTACTTC.

This chain connects TRBV20-1 to TRBJ2-2; D gene unclear. From germline, CDR1 is DFQATT and CDR2 SNEGSKA (reference sequence). The CDR3 has 14 amino acids. Between the trimmed V and J ends, which lost 0 bases and 1 base, there was a span of 6 bases. The chain's CDR3 is CSAREGGNTGELFF. The CDR3 DNA follows: TGCAGTGCTAGAGAGGGCGGGAACACCGGGGAGCTGTTTTTT.

This clonotype was seen ten or more times. The CDR3 nucleotides are TGTGCCAGCAGTTTCCTTACTAGCTTCCCCGAGCAGTACTTC. Encoded protein: CASSFLTSFPEQYF. The chain joins TRBV12-3 or TRBV12-4 to TRBJ2-7, with a weak D call TRBD2 (6 bases). CDR3 length: 14 amino acids. Trimming took off 3 bases at V and 6 bases at J, with 15 bases between the two ends.

In its sample, this clonotype was seen many times. The chain has TRBV5-1 and TRBJ2-2, with TRBD2 identical over 12 bases. V was pared by 5 bases and J by 4 bases, with 12 bases of the junction left unmatched. This CDR3 has 18 amino acids. Germline CDR1 and CDR2: SGHRS and YFSETQ. The CDR3 DNA sequence: TGCGCCAGCAGGTCGACTAGCGGGAGCCGGAAGGGCACCGGGGAGCTGTTTTTT. Its protein is CASRSTSGSRKGTGELFF.

This clonotype came up many times. This chain links TRBV19 with TRBJ1-6; no definite D call. The CDR3 extends over 15 amino acids. Germline values: CDR1 LNHDA, CDR2 SQIVND (reference sequence). V was clipped by 7 bases and J by 4 bases, with 14 bases between them. The CDR3: CASNTIDKYNSPLHF. Written as DNA, the CDR3 is TGTGCCAGTAACACGATCGACAAATATAATTCACCCCTCCACTTT.

The chain links TRBV20-1 to TRBJ1-6; D may be TRBD1 (6 bases). The germline CDR1 and CDR2 sequences are DFQATT and SNEGSKA (reference sequence). The CDR3 runs 15 residues. Trimming took off 3 bases at V and 4 bases at J, with 13 bases between the two ends. The CDR3 coding sequence is TGCAGTGCTAGGGGGGGGGGACATTATAATTCACCCCTCCACTTT. Encoded protein: CSARGGGHYNSPLHF.

As concerns this clonotype: A read error may explain this, as a much larger clone is one base away. J is TRBJ2-7 and V is TRBV5-1; possible D gene TRBD1, 5 bases. In germline, CDR1 is SGHRS, CDR2 YFSETQ. The CDR3 has 15 amino acids. CDR3 region: CASSSGYTDTYEEYF. In nucleotides, the CDR3 is TGCGCCAGCAGCTCAGGGTACACAGATACCTACGAGGAGTACTTC.

Concerning this clonotype: A clone one base away is much larger, so this may be a read error. Here the CDR3 reads CASSVIQGFGGDGYTF. The DNA of the CDR3 is TGTGCCAGCAGTGTAATACAGGGGTTCGGCGGTGATGGCTACACCTTC. This chain uses TRBV2 with TRBJ1-2; TRBD1 matches at 7 bases. The junction had 14 bases not matched to a gene; V was cut back by 4 bases and J by 6 bases. Germline V gene lookup returns CDR1 SNHLY and CDR2 FYNNEI. The CDR3 length is 16 residues. Looking up the rest from reference TRBV2 and TRBJ1-2 gives the full variable domain: EPEVTQTPSHQVTQMGQEVILRCVPISNHLYFYWYRQILGQKVEFLVSFYNNEISEKSEIFDDQFSVERPDGSNFTLKIRSTKLEDSAMYFCASSVIQGFGGDGYTFGSGTRLTVV.

This chain links TRBV25-1 with TRBJ2-5; TRBD2 agrees at 13 bases. Germline V gene lookup returns CDR1 MGHDK and CDR2 SYGVNS. The CDR3 covers 15 residues. The V segment lost 7 bases and the J segment 2 bases; nucleotides outside the gene matches: 4. CDR3 loop: CASTQTSGGQETQYF. The CDR3 region has the DNA TGTGCCAGCACCCAGACTAGCGGGGGGCAAGAGACCCAGTACTTC.

The table lists this clonotype with a count of one. The rearrangement uses TRBV24-1 and TRBJ2-5; the D gene is possibly TRBD2 (6 bases). V was pared by 9 bases and J by 4 bases, with 11 bases between. Germline CDR1 and CDR2: KGHDR and SFDVKD. The CDR3 contains 12 residues. The CDR3 loop is CATGGGRETQYF. The CDR3 DNA reads TGTGCCACCGGTGGGGGGAGAGAGACCCAGTACTTC.

This chain connects TRBV6-5 to TRBJ2-7; D perhaps matches TRBD2 (5 bases). The CDR3 extends over 16 amino acids. The V and J ends lost 2 bases and 7 bases respectively, with 21 bases between them. Germline CDR1 is MNHEY and CDR2 is SVGAGI. The CDR3 DNA follows: TGTGCCAGCAGTTACGGTGGGAGCTCGGGTATTAAGGAGCAGTACTTC. It translates to CASSYGGSSGIKEQYF.

This CDR3 is CASSLALGGGPGELFF. The CDR3 region has the DNA TGTGCCAGCAGCTTGGCTCTTGGGGGGGGTCCCGGGGAGCTGTTTTTT. The chain carries TRBV5-4 and TRBJ2-2; 7 positions agree with TRBD2. Per the germline V gene, CDR1 is SGHNT and CDR2 is YYREEE (reference sequence). The CDR3 covers 16 residues. V shed 0 bases, J shed 6 bases, and the junction held 8 bases outside the gene matches.

This clonotype was picked up many times. V and J are TRBV10-3 and TRBJ1-5; D unclear. Trimming shortened V by 3 bases and J by 6 bases, and 18 bases separated the two germline ends. Germline values: CDR1 ENHRY, CDR2 SYGVKD. The CDR3 is 16 residues long. DNA for the CDR3: TGTGCCATCAGTGAAGGCAGCCCATCGCTAGGTCAGCCCCAGCATTTT. Amino acids: CAISEGSPSLGQPQHF.